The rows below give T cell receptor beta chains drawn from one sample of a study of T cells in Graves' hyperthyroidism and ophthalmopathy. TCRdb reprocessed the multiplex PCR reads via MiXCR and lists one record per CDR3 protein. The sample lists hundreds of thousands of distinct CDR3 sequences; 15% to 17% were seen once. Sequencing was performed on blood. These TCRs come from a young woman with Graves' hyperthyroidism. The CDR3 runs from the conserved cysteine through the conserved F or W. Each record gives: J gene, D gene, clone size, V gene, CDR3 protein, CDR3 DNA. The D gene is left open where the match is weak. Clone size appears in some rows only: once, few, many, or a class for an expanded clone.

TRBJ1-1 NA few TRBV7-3 CASSSQDNTEAFF TGTGCCAGCAGCTCACAGGATAACACTGAAGCTTTCTTT
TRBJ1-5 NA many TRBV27 CASSLFGPQDNQPQHF TGTGCCAGCAGTTTATTCGGCCCCCAGGACAATCAGCCCCAGCATTTT
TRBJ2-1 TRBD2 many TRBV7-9 CASSLAELAAGDEQFF TGTGCCAGCAGCTTAGCGGAACTAGCGGCTGGCGATGAGCAGTTCTTC
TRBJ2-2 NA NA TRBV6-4 CASSDTGRNTGELFF TGTGCCAGCAGTGACACGGGACGGAACACCGGGGAGCTGTTTTTT
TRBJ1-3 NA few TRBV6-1 CASSHRDNGNTIYF TGTGCCAGCAGTCACCGGGACAACGGAAACACCATATATTTT
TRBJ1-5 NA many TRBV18 CASSGDSNQPQHF TGTGCCAGCTCAGGGGACAGCAATCAGCCCCAGCATTTT
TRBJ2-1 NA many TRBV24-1 CATSDPTAGAYNEQFF TGTGCCACCAGTGACCCTACGGCAGGGGCCTACAATGAGCAGTTCTTC
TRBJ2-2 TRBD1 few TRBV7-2 CASSLRGRAGELFF TGTGCCAGCAGCTTGAGGGGGCGCGCCGGGGAGCTGTTTTTT
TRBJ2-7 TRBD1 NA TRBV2 CASFERDRVHEQYF TGTGCCAGCTTTGAGCGGGACAGGGTCCACGAGCAGTACTTC
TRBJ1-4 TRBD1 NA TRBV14 CASSARQGKGEKLFF TGTGCCAGCAGCGCGCGACAGGGGAAGGGAGAAAAACTGTTTTTT
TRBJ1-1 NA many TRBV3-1 CASSQGLWGGNTEAFF TGTGCCAGCAGCCAAGGGTTATGGGGAGGGAACACTGAAGCTTTCTTT
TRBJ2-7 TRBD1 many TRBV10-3 CAISSSGGYEQYF TGTGCCATCAGTTCATCAGGGGGCTACGAGCAGTACTTC
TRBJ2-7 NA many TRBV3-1 CASSQGGLSSSYEQYF TGTGCCAGCAGCCAAGGTGGACTCTCCAGCTCCTACGAGCAGTACTTC
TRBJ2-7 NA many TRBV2 CAIYRTATYEQYF TGTGCCATTTACCGTACGGCGACCTACGAGCAGTACTTC
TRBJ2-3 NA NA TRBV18 CASSRIRDTRKRGSDTQYF TGTGCCAGCTCACGGATCCGGGACACCCGGAAAAGGGGTTCGGATACGCAGTATTTT
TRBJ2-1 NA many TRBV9 CASSVSGMSSYNEQFF TGTGCCAGCAGCGTATCGGGTATGTCCTCCTACAATGAGCAGTTCTTC
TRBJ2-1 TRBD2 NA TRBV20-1 CSARGGTTNEQFF TGCAGTGCTAGAGGCGGGACTACTAATGAGCAGTTCTTC
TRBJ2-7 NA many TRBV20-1 CSACEASSYEQYF TGCAGTGCTTGCGAGGCGAGCTCCTACGAGCAGTACTTC
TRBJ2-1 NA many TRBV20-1 CSARVGANIYNEQFF TGCAGTGCTAGAGTGGGGGCTAATATCTACAATGAGCAGTTCTTC
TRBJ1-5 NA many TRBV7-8 CASSLVAGRGNQPQHF TGTGCCAGCAGCTTAGTCGCCGGGAGGGGCAATCAGCCCCAGCATTTT
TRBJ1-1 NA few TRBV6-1 CASSTCCPGQLTEAFF TGTGCCAGCAGTACATGTTGTCCCGGACAGCTCACTGAAGCTTTCTTT
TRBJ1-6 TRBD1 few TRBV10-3 CAISGNRGRNSPLHF TGTGCCATCAGTGGTAACAGGGGCAGAAATTCACCCCTCCACTTT
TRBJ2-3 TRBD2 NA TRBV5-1 CASRAGVGDTDTQYF TGCGCCAGCAGAGCGGGAGTGGGGGACACAGATACGCAGTATTTT
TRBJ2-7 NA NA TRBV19 CASSIDGADEQYF TGTGCCAGTAGTATAGATGGGGCAGACGAGCAGTACTTC
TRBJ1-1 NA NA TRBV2 CASSEYRGATEAFF TGTGCCAGCAGTGAATATCGTGGGGCCACTGAAGCTTTCTTT
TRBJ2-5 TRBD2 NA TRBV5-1 CASSPLTSGWEETQYF TGCGCCAGCAGCCCTCTGACTAGCGGGTGGGAAGAGACCCAGTACTTC
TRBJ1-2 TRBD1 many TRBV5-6 CASSRPQGGFGYTF TGTGCCAGCAGCCGCCCACAGGGGGGTTTTGGCTACACCTTC
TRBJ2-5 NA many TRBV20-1 CSARGAGVGETQYF TGCAGTGCTAGAGGGGCAGGGGTGGGAGAGACCCAGTACTTC
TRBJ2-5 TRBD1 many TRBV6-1 CASSEEGTGWETQYF TGTGCCAGCAGTGAAGAAGGGACAGGGTGGGAGACCCAGTACTTC
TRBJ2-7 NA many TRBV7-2 CASSLVGRSYEQYF TGTGCCAGCAGCTTAGTGGGACGCTCCTACGAGCAGTACTTC
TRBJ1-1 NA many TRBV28 CAITKRDGAWEAFF TGTGCCATCACTAAGAGGGATGGGGCGTGGGAAGCTTTCTTT
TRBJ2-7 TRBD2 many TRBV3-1 CASRDSGRVYEQYF TGTGCCAGCAGGGATAGCGGGAGGGTCTACGAGCAGTACTTC
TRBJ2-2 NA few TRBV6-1 CASRGQGITGELFF TGTGCCAGCAGAGGCCAGGGGATCACCGGGGAGCTGTTTTTT
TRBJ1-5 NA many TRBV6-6 CASSYSLHRDSNQPQHF TGTGCCAGCAGTTACTCCTTACACAGGGATAGCAATCAGCCCCAGCATTTT
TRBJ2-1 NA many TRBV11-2 CASSLDLLNYNEQFF TGTGCCAGCAGCTTAGATCTCCTCAACTACAATGAGCAGTTCTTC
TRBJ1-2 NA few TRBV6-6 CASSYSGWGARYTF TGTGCCAGCAGTTACTCCGGCTGGGGGGCGCGCTACACCTTC
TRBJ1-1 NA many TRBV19 CASSRYGGRNTEAFF TGTGCCAGTAGTCGCTACGGGGGGAGGAACACTGAAGCTTTCTTT
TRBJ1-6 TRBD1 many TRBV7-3 CASSLGQGGNSPLHF TGTGCCAGCAGCCTAGGACAGGGTGGTAATTCACCCCTCCACTTT
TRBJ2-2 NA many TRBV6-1 CASSLIRSTGELFF TGTGCCAGCAGCCTCATACGATCCACCGGGGAGCTGTTTTTT
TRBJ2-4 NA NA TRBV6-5 CASSYPLSRVQYF TGTGCCAGCAGTTACCCTCTGAGTAGGGTTCAGTACTTC
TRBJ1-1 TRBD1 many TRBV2 CASSARDRGTEAFF TGTGCCAGCAGCGCTCGGGACAGGGGCACTGAAGCTTTCTTT
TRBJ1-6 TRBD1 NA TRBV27 CASRRGQGLSSPLHF TGTGCCAGCAGAAGGGGACAGGGTCTAAGTTCACCCCTCCACTTT
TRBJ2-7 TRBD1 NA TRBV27 CASRDDRVSYEQYF TGTGCCAGCAGAGACGACAGGGTGTCCTACGAGCAGTACTTC
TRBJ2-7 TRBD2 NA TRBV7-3 CASSLNAVAGGPYEQYF TGTGCCAGCAGCTTAAATGCTGTAGCGGGAGGGCCCTACGAGCAGTACTTC
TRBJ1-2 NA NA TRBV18 CASSPRAGESDGYTF TGTGCCAGCTCCCCCAGGGCAGGGGAAAGCGATGGCTACACCTTC
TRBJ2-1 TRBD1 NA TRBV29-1 CSVEKAMATGGYNEQFF TGCAGCGTTGAAAAGGCCATGGCGACAGGGGGGTACAATGAGCAGTTCTTC
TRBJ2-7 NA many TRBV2 CASRQESGGGYEQYF TGTGCCAGCAGGCAAGAGAGCGGTGGAGGGTACGAGCAGTACTTC